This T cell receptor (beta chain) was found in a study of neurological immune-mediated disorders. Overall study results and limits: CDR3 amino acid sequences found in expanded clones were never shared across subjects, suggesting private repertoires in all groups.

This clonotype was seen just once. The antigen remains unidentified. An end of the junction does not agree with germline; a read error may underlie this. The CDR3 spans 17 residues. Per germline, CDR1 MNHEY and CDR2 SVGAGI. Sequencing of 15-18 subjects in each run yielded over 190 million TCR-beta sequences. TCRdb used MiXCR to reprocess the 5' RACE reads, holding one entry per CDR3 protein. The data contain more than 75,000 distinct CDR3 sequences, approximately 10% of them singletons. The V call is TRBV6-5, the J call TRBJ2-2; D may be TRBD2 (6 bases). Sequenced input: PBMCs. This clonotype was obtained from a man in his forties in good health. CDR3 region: CASSYAGSNLNTVELFF. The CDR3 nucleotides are TGTGCCAGCAGTTACGCCGGGAGCAACCTTAACACCGTGGAGCTGTTTTTT.